Each of the 17 T cell receptor beta chains below was sequenced from the same sample in a study of technical replicates of blood from several donors. The method was immunoSEQ multiplex PCR; TCRdb's version includes in-frame clones alone and lacks a portion of them. Here the sample spans tens of thousands of clones, about 94% being singletons. The sequenced sample consisted of T cells isolated from PBMCs. These receptors were obtained from a human donor in good health.

This chain links TRBV28 with TRBJ1-4; no clear D gene. V dropped 4 bases and J dropped 5 bases, with 17 bases sitting between them. The germline CDR1 and CDR2 sequences are MDHEN and SYDVKM. The CDR3 runs 16 residues. DNA for the CDR3: TGTGCCAGCAGTTCACCGGCCGAGCGGGCAAATGAAAAACTGTTTTTT. Translated, it gives CASSSPAERANEKLFF.

J is TRBJ1-4 and V is TRBV9; unclear D gene. The germline V gene has CDR1 SGDLS and CDR2 YYNGEE. V was cut by 2 bases and J by 0 bases, with 5 bases left in between. The CDR3 length is 14 residues. This CDR3 is CASSVEATNEKLFF. The DNA of the CDR3 is TGTGCCAGCAGCGTTGAGGCAACTAATGAAAAACTGTTTTTT.

The chain uses TRBV6-6 and TRBJ1-6, with a tentative D call TRBD1 (6 bases). V lost 2 bases to trimming and J lost 6 bases, with 14 bases between them. The V gene's germline CDR1 is MNHNY and CDR2 SVGAGI (reference sequence). The CDR3 consists of 16 residues. The CDR3 reads CASSYPRQEPNSPLHF. CDR3 nucleotide sequence: TGTGCCAGCAGTTACCCACGACAGGAACCTAATTCACCCCTCCACTTT.

The V and J genes are TRBV19 and TRBJ1-2; 9 bases match TRBD1. This CDR3 is built from 13 residues. CDR1 LNHDA and CDR2 SQIVND come from the germline V gene (reference sequence). V dropped 11 bases and J dropped 4; count of bases not matched to a gene: 8. The chain's CDR3 is CAVGQGSGYGYTF. For the CDR3, the DNA is TGTGCCGTGGGACAGGGTAGTGGCTATGGCTACACCTTC.

The V and J genes are TRBV7-9 and TRBJ2-1; D may be TRBD2 (5 bases). The CDR3 consists of 15 residues. Trimming pared 1 base from V and 0 bases from J, leaving 7 bases between. The germline V gene has CDR1 SEHNR and CDR2 FQNEAQ (reference sequence). The CDR3 DNA is TGTGCCAGCAGCTTAGACGGGAACTCCTACAATGAGCAGTTCTTC. Amino acids: CASSLDGNSYNEQFF.

V and J are TRBV7-9 and TRBJ1-1; TRBD1 might be the D (5 bases). The CDR3 spans 14 residues. CDR1 is SEHNR and CDR2 is FQNEAQ in the germline V gene (reference sequence). Between the trimmed V and J ends, which lost 5 bases and 1 base, there was a span of 11 bases. The CDR3 loop is CASSAGSGNTEAFF. DNA for the CDR3: TGTGCCAGCAGCGCAGGGTCGGGGAACACTGAAGCTTTCTTT. Combining the CDR3 with reference TRBV7-9 and TRBJ1-1 gives the whole variable domain DTGVSQNPRHKITKRGQNVTFRCDPISEHNRLYWYRQTLGQGPEFLTYFQNEAQLEKSRLLSDRFSAERPKGSFSTLEIQRTEQGDSAMYLCASSAGSGNTEAFFGQGTRLTVV.

The V call is TRBV28, the J call TRBJ1-5; D is possibly TRBD1 (6 bases). The germline V gene encodes CDR1 MDHEN and CDR2 SYDVKM. Trimming left V 4 bases short and J 10 bases short, with 11 bases between. CDR3 length: 12 residues. CDR3 loop: CASSSYGTPQHF. In nucleotides, the CDR3 is TGTGCCAGCAGTTCATATGGGACACCCCAGCATTTT.

This clone was seen only once. The V call is TRBV7-9, the J call TRBJ2-2; 8 bases align to TRBD2. CDR1 is SEHNR and CDR2 is FQNEAQ in the germline V gene (reference sequence). Trimming took 5 bases from V and 6 from J; bases not matched to a gene: 8. The CDR3 is 15 amino acids. This CDR3 is CASSPTAGDAGELFF. CDR3 DNA: TGTGCCAGCAGCCCAACAGCGGGGGATGCCGGGGAGCTGTTTTTT.

The chain combines TRBV5-4 with TRBJ2-2, with 14 bases that match TRBD2. The CDR3 extends over 17 amino acids. The ends lost 2 bases at V and 2 bases at J; junction bases unmatched: 2. CDR1 and CDR2 (germline): SGHNT, YYREEE (reference sequence). Here the CDR3 DNA reads TGTGCCAGCAGCTTCGGACTAGCGGGGGGAAACACCGGGGAGCTGTTTTTT. This gives the protein CASSFGLAGGNTGELFF.

This chain connects TRBV2 to TRBJ2-2; 8 bases align to TRBD2. The CDR3 totals 15 residues. The trim removed 6 bases at V and 3 bases at J, leaving 6 bases unmatched. CDR1 SNHLY and CDR2 FYNNEI come from the germline V gene. The CDR3, as DNA: TGTGCCAGCAGAGGGACTAGGGATGACACCGGGGAGCTGTTTTTT. Translated: CASRGTRDDTGELFF.

This sequence joins TRBV6-5 and TRBJ2-7, with a tentative D call TRBD1 (6 bases). The germline V gene encodes CDR1 MNHEY and CDR2 SVGAGI. This CDR3 is 14 amino acids long. Trimming removed 1 base at V and 2 bases at J, with 9 bases between. CDR3 sequence reads: CASSYFAGAYEQYF. Written as DNA, the CDR3 is TGTGCCAGCAGTTACTTTGCAGGGGCCTACGAGCAGTACTTC.

The chain combines TRBV7-9 with TRBJ1-1, with D unclear. Germline lookup yields CDR1 SEHNR and CDR2 FQNEAQ (reference sequence). The V and J ends lost 6 bases and 5 bases respectively, with 7 bases between them. The CDR3 runs to 11 residues. The CDR3 region is CASRTRTEAFF. CDR3 bases: TGTGCCAGCAGGACACGGACTGAAGCTTTCTTT.

This clone was detected only once. This chain uses TRBV19 with TRBJ2-1; a possible D gene is TRBD2 (7 bases). Trimming took off 7 bases at V and 4 bases at J, with 20 bases between the two ends. CDR1 LNHDA and CDR2 SQIVND come from the germline V gene (reference sequence). The CDR3 length is 16 residues. The CDR3 loop is CASTQMGGALYNEQFF. The CDR3 nucleotides are TGTGCCAGTACCCAAATGGGGGGGGCCCTTTACAATGAGCAGTTCTTC.

The chain recombines TRBV6-4 with TRBJ2-7; 11 bases map to TRBD2. Trimming at V came to 6 bases and at J to 3 bases, leaving 1 base not matched to a gene. This CDR3 is built from 13 residues. The V gene's germline CDR1 is MRHNA and CDR2 SNTAGT. For the CDR3, the DNA is TGTGCCAGCAGCGGACTAGCGGGCTACGAGCAGTACTTC. This sequence encodes CASSGLAGYEQYF.

This chain connects TRBV5-4 to TRBJ2-5, with 9 bases aligning to TRBD2. CDR1 is SGHNT, CDR2 YYREEE, per germline (reference sequence). V was pared by 3 bases and J by 1 base, with 4 bases of the junction left unmatched. The CDR3 runs to 15 residues. This chain's CDR3 is CASSSPTSGQETQYF. The CDR3 coding sequence is TGTGCCAGCAGCTCCCCGACTAGCGGCCAAGAGACCCAGTACTTC.

The chain couples TRBV30 to TRBJ2-4; D possibly corresponds to TRBD1 (5 bases). Germline V gene sequence: CDR1 GTSNPN, CDR2 SVGIG (reference sequence). The CDR3 contains 13 residues. V lost 5 bases, J lost 2 bases, and 10 bases lay in between. The CDR3 DNA is TGTGCCTGGGCAGGGATTACCAAAAACATTCAGTACTTC. Protein: CAWAGITKNIQYF.

This chain connects TRBV5-1 to TRBJ2-1; D might be TRBD2 (7 bases). Trimming pared 7 bases from V and 0 bases from J, leaving 14 bases between. Germline lookup yields CDR1 SGHRS and CDR2 YFSETQ. The length of the CDR3 is 15 residues. CDR3 coding DNA: TGCGCCAGCGAGAACCGGGGGGCCTCCTACAATGAGCAGTTCTTC. It specifies CASENRGASYNEQFF.